Following are 2 T cell receptor beta chains from one sample sequenced in a study of T cell responses to AZD1222 COVID-19 vaccine. Measured with immunoSEQ multiplex PCR; TCRdb has only the in-frame clones, and not every one. In the table there are about 170,000 clones, roughly 92% of which are singletons. The sequences come from peripheral blood, collected on day 0 of AZD1222 vaccination. These receptors all come from an adult in good health.

Here the CDR3 reads CASSESEGLNNEQFF. The CDR3, as DNA: TGTGCCAGCAGTGAATCAGAAGGGCTTAACAATGAGCAGTTCTTC. The chain recombines TRBV2 with TRBJ2-1; D gene unclear. Trimming removed 2 bases from V and 5 bases from J, with 13 bases in between. The CDR3 has 15 amino acids. Germline CDR1 and CDR2: SNHLY and FYNNEI. Based on the CDR3 plus reference TRBV2 and TRBJ2-1, the full variable domain is EPEVTQTPSHQVTQMGQEVILRCVPISNHLYFYWYRQILGQKVEFLVSFYNNEISEKSEIFDDQFSVERPDGSNFTLKIRSTKLEDSAMYFCASSESEGLNNEQFFGPGTRLTVL.

The chain carries TRBV10-3 and TRBJ2-1, with 11 bases fitting TRBD2. This CDR3 is built from 15 residues. With V trimmed by 0 bases and J by 9 bases, 4 bases remained unmatched. Germline V gives CDR1 ENHRY, CDR2 SYGVKD. CDR3 nucleotides: TGTGCCATCAGTGAGTCTAGCGGGAGGGCCGGTGAGCAGTTCTTC. It specifies CAISESSGRAGEQFF.